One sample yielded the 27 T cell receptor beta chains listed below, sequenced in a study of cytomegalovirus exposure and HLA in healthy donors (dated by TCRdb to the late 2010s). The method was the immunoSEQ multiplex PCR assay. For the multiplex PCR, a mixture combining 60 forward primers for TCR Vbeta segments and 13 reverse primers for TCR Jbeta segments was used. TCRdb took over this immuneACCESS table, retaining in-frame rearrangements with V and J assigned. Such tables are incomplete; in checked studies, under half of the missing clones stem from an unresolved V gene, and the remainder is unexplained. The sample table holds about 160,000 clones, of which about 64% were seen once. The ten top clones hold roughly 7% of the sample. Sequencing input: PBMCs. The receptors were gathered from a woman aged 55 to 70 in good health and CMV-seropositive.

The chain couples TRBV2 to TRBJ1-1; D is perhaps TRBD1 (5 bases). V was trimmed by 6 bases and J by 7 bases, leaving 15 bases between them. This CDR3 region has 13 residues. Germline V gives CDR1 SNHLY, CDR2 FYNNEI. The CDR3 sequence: CASSLTVTGEAFF. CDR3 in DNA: TGTGCCAGCAGCCTGACAGTGACTGGTGAAGCTTTCTTT.

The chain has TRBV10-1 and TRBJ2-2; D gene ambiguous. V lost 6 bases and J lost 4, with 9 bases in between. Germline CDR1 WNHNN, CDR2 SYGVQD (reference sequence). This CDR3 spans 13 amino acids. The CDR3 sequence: CASSSGGTGELFF. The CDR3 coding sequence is TGCGCCAGCAGCTCCGGTGGCACCGGGGAGCTGTTTTTT.

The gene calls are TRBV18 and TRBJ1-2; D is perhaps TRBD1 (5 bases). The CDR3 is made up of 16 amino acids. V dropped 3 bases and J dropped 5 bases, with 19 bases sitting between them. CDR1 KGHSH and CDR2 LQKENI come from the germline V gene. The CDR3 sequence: CASSPGGATTIYGYTF. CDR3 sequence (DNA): TGTGCCAGCTCACCGGGGGGAGCCACTACCATTTATGGCTACACCTTC.

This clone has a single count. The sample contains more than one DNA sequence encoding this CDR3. The CDR3 reads CASSLSGSSYNEQFF. CDR3 coding DNA: TGTGCCAGCAGCTTAAGCGGGAGCTCCTACAATGAGCAGTTCTTC. J is TRBJ2-1 and V is TRBV7-3; 7 nucleotides agree with TRBD2. V lost 1 base, J lost 0 bases, and 0 bases stayed unmatched. The length of the CDR3 is 15 residues. Germline loops: CDR1 SGHTA, CDR2 FQGTGA.

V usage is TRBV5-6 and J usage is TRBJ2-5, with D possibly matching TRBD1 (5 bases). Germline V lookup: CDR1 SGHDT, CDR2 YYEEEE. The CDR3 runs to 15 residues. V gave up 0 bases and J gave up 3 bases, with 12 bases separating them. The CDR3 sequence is CASSLVGLNEETQYF. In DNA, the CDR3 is TGTGCCAGCAGCTTGGTGGGGCTAAACGAAGAGACCCAGTACTTC.

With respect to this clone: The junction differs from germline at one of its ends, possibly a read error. CDR3 in DNA: TGTGCCAGCAGTGGAGGAAACTCTAGGGCCAACGTCCTGACTTTC. This sequence encodes CASSGGNSRANVLTF. This chain links TRBV25-1 with TRBJ2-6; D remains ambiguous. This CDR3 spans 15 amino acids. Germline V gene sequence: CDR1 MGHDK, CDR2 SYGVNS.

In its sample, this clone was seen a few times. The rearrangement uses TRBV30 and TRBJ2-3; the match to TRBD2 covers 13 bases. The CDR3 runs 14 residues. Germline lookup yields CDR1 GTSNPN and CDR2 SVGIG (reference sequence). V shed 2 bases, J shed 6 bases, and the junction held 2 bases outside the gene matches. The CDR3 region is CAWSTSGRGDTQYF. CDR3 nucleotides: TGTGCCTGGAGTACTAGCGGGAGGGGGGATACGCAGTATTTT.

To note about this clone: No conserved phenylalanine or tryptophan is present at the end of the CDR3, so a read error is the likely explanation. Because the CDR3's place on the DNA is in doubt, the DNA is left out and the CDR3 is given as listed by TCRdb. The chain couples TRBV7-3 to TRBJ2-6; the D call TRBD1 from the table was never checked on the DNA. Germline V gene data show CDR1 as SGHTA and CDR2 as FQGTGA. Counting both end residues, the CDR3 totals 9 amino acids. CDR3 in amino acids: CASSFNNSS.

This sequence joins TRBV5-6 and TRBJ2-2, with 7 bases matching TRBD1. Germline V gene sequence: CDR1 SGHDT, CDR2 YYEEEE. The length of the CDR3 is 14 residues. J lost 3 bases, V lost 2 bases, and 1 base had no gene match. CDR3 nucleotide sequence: TGTGCCAGCAGCTTTGACAGGGACACCGGGGAGCTGTTTTTT. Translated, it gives CASSFDRDTGELFF.

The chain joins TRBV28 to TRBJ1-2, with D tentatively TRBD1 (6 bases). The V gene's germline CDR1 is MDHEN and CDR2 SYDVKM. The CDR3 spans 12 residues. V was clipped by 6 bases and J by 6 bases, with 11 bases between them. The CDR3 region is CASSRGVNGYTF. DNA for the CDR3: TGTGCCAGCAGCAGGGGCGTGAATGGCTACACCTTC.

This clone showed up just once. Here the CDR3 reads CASRGLSPDTQYF. As DNA, the CDR3 is TGTGCCAGCAGAGGACTGTCCCCAGATACGCAGTATTTT. The chain is built from TRBV6-5 and TRBJ2-3, with D possibly matching TRBD2 (5 bases). Germline CDR1 MNHEY, CDR2 SVGAGI. The CDR3 spans 13 residues. Trimming stripped 6 bases from V and 4 bases from J, with 11 bases between.

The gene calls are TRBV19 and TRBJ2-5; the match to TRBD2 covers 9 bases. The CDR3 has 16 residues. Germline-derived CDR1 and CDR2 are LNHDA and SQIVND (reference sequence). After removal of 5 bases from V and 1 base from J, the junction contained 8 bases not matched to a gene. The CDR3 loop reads CASSGRTSDFQETQYF. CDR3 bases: TGTGCCAGTAGTGGACGGACTAGCGATTTCCAAGAGACCCAGTACTTC.

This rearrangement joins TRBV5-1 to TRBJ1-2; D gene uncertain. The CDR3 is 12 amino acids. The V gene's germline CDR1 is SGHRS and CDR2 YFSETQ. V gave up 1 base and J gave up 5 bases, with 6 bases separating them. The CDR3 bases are TGCGCCAGCAGCTTGAATCAATATGGCTACACCTTC. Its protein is CASSLNQYGYTF. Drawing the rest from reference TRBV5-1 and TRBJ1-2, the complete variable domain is KAGVTQTPRYLIKTRGQQVTLSCSPISGHRSVSWYQQTPGQGLQFLFEYFSETQRNKGNFPGRFSGRQFSNSRSEMNVSTLELGDSALYLCASSLNQYGYTFGSGTRLTVV.

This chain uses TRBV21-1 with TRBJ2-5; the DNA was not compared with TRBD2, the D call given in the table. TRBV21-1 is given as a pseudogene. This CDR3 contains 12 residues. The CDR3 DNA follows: TGTGCCAGCAGCAATTTCGAAGAGACCCAGTACTTC. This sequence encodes CASSNFEETQYF.

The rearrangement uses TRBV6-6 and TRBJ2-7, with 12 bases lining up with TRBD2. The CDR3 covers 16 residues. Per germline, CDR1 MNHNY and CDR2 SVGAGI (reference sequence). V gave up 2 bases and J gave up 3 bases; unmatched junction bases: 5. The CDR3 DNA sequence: TGTGCCAGCAGTTACGACTTGGGACTAGCGGGCTACGAGCAGTACTTC. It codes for CASSYDLGLAGYEQYF.

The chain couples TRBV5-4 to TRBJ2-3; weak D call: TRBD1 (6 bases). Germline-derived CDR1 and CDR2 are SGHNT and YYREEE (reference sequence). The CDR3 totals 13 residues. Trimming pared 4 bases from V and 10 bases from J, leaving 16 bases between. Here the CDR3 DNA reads TGTGCCAGCAGCCCGCCCTTGGGGGCGGCGCAGTATTTT. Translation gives CASSPPLGAAQYF.

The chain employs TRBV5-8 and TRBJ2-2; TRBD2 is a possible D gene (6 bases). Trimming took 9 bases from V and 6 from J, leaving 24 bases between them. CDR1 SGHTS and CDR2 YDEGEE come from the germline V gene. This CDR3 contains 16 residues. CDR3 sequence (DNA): TGTGCCACCACACGAAGCGGCGGGACGAAATCCGGGGAGCTGTTTTTT. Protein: CATTRSGGTKSGELFF.

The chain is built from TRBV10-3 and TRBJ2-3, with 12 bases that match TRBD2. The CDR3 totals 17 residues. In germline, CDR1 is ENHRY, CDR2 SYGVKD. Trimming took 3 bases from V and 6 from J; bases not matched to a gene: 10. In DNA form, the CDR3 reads TGTGCCATCAGTGACGATGTGCTAGCGGGAGGGGGGGATACGCAGTATTTT. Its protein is CAISDDVLAGGGDTQYF.

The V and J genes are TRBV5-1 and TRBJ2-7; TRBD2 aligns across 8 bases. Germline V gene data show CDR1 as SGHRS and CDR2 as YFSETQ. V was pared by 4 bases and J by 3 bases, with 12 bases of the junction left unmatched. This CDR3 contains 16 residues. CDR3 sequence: CASSPQGAGVGYEQYF. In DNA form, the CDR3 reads TGCGCCAGCAGCCCGCAGGGAGCGGGAGTTGGCTACGAGCAGTACTTC.

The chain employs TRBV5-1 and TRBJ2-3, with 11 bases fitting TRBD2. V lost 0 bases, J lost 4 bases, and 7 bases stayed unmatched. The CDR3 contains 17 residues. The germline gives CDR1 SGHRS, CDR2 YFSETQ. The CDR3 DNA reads TGCGCCAGCAGCTTGGCAATCGGGACTAGCGGAGCAGATACGCAGTATTTT. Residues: CASSLAIGTSGADTQYF.

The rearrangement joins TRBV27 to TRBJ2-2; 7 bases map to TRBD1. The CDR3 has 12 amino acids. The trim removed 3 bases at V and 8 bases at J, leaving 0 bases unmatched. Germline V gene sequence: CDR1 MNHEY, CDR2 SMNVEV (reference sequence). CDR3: CASSLGQGELFF. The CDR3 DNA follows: TGTGCCAGCAGTTTGGGACAGGGGGAGCTGTTTTTT.

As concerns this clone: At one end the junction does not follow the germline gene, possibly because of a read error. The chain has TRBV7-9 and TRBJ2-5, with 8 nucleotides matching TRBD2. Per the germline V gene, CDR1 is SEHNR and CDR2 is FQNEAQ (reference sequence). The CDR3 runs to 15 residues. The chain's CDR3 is CSSSRPSGYQETQYF. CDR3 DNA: TGTTCCAGCAGCCGTCCTAGCGGGTACCAAGAGACCCAGTACTTC. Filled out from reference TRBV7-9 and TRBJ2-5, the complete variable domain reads DTGVSQNPRHKITKRGQNVTFRCDPISEHNRLYWYRQTLGQGPEFLTYFQNEAQLEKSRLLSDRFSAERPKGSFSTLEIQRTEQGDSAMYLCSSSRPSGYQETQYFGPGTRLLVL.

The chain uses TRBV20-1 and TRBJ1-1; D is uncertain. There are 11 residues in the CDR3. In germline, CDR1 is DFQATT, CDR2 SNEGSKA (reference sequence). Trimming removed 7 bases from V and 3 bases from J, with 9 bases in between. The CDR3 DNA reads TGCAGTGATCAGTTTGACACTGAAGCTTTCTTT. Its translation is CSDQFDTEAFF.

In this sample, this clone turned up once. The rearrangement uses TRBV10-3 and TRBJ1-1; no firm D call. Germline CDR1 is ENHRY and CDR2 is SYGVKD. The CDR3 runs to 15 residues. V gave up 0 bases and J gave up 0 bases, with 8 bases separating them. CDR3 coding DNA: TGTGCCATCAGTGAGTCGAGAGTCTTGAACACTGAAGCTTTCTTT. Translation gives CAISESRVLNTEAFF.

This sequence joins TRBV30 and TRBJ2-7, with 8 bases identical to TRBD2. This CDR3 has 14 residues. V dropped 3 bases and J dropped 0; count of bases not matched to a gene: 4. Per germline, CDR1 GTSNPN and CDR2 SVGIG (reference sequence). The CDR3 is CAWRAGTSSYEQYF. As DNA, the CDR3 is TGTGCCTGGAGGGCCGGGACTAGCTCCTACGAGCAGTACTTC.

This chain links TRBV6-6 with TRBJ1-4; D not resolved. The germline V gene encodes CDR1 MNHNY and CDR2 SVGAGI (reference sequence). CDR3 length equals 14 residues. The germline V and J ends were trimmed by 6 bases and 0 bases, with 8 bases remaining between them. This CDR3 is CASSTQATNEKLFF. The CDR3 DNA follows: TGTGCCAGCAGCACACAAGCAACTAATGAAAAACTGTTTTTT.

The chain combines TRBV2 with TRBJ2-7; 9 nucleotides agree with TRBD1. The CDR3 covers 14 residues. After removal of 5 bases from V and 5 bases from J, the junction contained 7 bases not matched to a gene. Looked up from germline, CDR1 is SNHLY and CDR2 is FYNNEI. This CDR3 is CASSTDRGQHEQYF. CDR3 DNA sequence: TGTGCCAGCAGTACGGACAGGGGCCAACACGAGCAGTACTTC.